This TCR beta chain is drawn from a study of T cells expressing NK-cell markers. Regarding this clonotype: Its antigen is currently unknown.

Notes on the study in general: It was still unclear whether expanded NKG2C+ T cell clones were HCMV specific.

TCRdb re-called the 5' RACE reads and shows each CDR3 protein once, DNA omitted. The sample totals about 440,000 distinct CDR3 sequences; its top ten clones hold 7.3%. CDR1 SGHTA and CDR2 FQGNSA come from the germline V gene. The CDR3 is 15 residues long. The chain links TRBV7-2 to TRBJ1-3; TCRdb's assignment of TRBD1 cannot be checked, as there is no DNA. This sequence was found in a woman between 18 and 70 years old in good health. Sequenced material: blood T cells: a sorted CD56 or NKG2C T cell subset, CD4+ or CD8+ T cells, or bulk PBMC T cells (not recorded which). The CDR3 loop is CASSPRGISGNTIYF.